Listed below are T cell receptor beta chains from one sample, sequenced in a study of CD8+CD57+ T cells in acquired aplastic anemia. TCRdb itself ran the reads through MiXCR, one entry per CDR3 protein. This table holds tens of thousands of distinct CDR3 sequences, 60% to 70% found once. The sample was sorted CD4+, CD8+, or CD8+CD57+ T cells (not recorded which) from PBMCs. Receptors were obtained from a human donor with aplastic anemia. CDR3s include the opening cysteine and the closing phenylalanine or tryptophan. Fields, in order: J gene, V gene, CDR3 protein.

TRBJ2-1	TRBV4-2	CASSRRGSKDNEQFF
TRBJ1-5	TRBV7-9	CASSLGPQPQHF
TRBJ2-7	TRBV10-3	CAISGTGLDEQYF
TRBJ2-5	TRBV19	CASSIGSQETQYF
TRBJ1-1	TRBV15	CATSRAYGTEAFF
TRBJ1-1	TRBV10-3	CAISETGHLTNTEAFF
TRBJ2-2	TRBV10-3	CAISEDHGGAGELFF
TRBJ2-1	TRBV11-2	CASSIRGTGGNEQFF
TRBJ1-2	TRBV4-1	CASSQDWGDYGYTF
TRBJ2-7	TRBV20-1	CSAETVLSSYEQYF
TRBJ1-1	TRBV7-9	CAGSQGGTVGGAFF
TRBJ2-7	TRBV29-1	CSVDGDRGDEQYF
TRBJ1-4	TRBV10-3	CASSEGRDRGGEKLFF
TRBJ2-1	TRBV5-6	CASSRPGQLVNNEQFF
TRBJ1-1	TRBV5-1	CASSLGSRGSNTEAFF
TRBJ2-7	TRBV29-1	CSVGSSYEQYF
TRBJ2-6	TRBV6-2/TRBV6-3	CASHGQDHSGANVLTF
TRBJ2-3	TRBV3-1	CASSQELGLTDTQYF
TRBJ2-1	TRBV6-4	CASSWTSVTEQFF
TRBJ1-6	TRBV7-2	CASSSSLGGSPLHF
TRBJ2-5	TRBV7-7	CAISLLGGVGSSESETQYF
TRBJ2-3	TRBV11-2	CASSTQAGTTDTQYF
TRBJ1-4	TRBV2	CASSGDYEKLFF
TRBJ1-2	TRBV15	CATSRDLSTYYGYTF
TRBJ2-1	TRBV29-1	CSVAGTSGTSYNEQFF
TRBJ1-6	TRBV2	CASRHPTGVLSPLHF
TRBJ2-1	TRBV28	CASSWGGSGHYNEQFF
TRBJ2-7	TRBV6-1	CASSRSEGLREQYF
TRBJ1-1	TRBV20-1	CSASQGAEAFF
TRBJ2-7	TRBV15	CATRLEGYEQYF
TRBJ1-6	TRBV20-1	CSARDRTRAISPLHF
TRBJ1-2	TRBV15	CATSPGGNYGYTF
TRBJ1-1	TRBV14	CASIRSEGYTEASF
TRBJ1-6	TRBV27	CASSLSEGGGTSPLHF
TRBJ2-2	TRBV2	CASVWGPNTGELFF
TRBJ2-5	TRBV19	CASSINRQETQYF
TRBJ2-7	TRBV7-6	CASSPRPAYEQYF